Following are 28 T cell receptor beta chains from one sample sequenced in a study of blood T cell repertoires in COVID-19. Libraries were prepared by immunoSEQ multiplex PCR; TCRdb keeps only in-frame clonotypes and omits some of them. The sample includes approximately 84,000 clones, about 80% of them seen just once. Sequencing was carried out using peripheral blood. The receptors were gathered from a man in his fifties or sixties with active or convalescent COVID-19.

The V gene is TRBV5-1, the J gene TRBJ1-1, with a tentative D call TRBD1 (6 bases). This CDR3 is built from 16 residues. The germline CDR1 and CDR2 sequences are SGHRS and YFSETQ. V gave up 0 bases and J gave up 3 bases, with 15 bases separating them. In DNA form, the CDR3 reads TGCGCCAGCAGCTTGGGGGCCCAGGGGCCGGACACTGAAGCTTTCTTT. This translates into CASSLGAQGPDTEAFF.

The gene calls are TRBV9 and TRBJ2-7; 7 nucleotides agree with TRBD1. Losses at the gene ends were 0 bases for V and 3 bases for J; bases not matched to a gene: 6. The CDR3 is 15 amino acids. Looked up from germline, CDR1 is SGDLS and CDR2 is YYNGEE. The CDR3 loop is CASSVDKGGGYEQYF. The CDR3 nucleotides read TGTGCCAGCAGCGTAGATAAAGGGGGCGGCTACGAGCAGTACTTC.

The rearrangement joins TRBV25-1 to TRBJ2-7; 10 bases map to TRBD1. Germline CDR1 reads MGHDK; CDR2 reads SYGVNS. The CDR3 is made up of 14 amino acids. V lost 7 bases to trimming and J lost 4 bases; unmatched junction nucleotides: 7. The CDR3 DNA is TGTGCCAGCACGGCAGACAGGGGGCGGTACGAGCAGTACTTC. Its protein product is CASTADRGRYEQYF.

This clone came up a few times. The V call is TRBV5-1, the J call TRBJ2-7; TRBD1 might be the D (5 bases). The V end lost 4 bases, the J end lost 3 bases, and 14 bases lay between the germline ends. The CDR3 is 14 amino acids. Germline V CDR1 and CDR2: SGHRS, YFSETQ. The CDR3 sequence: CASSPLQGYYEQYF. DNA for the CDR3: TGCGCCAGCAGCCCTCTCCAGGGTTACTACGAGCAGTACTTC.

The gene calls are TRBV2 and TRBJ1-2, with D possibly matching TRBD1 (6 bases). This CDR3 is 14 amino acids long. The V end was cut by 7 bases, the J end by 0 bases, with 12 bases between. Germline loops: CDR1 SNHLY, CDR2 FYNNEI. The CDR3 bases are TGTGCCAGCACCGAGCAGGGGTCTAACTATGGCTACACCTTC. It is translated as CASTEQGSNYGYTF. The whole variable domain, filled in from reference TRBV2 and TRBJ1-2, reads EPEVTQTPSHQVTQMGQEVILRCVPISNHLYFYWYRQILGQKVEFLVSFYNNEISEKSEIFDDQFSVERPDGSNFTLKIRSTKLEDSAMYFCASTEQGSNYGYTFGSGTRLTVV.

This chain joins TRBV10-3 and TRBJ2-7; a weak D match, TRBD1 (6 bases). Between the trimmed V and J ends, which lost 4 bases and 1 base, there was a span of 17 bases. The CDR3 has 16 amino acids. In germline, CDR1 is ENHRY, CDR2 SYGVKD. CDR3 sequence reads: CAISGAGVKASYEQYF. CDR3 DNA sequence: TGTGCCATCAGTGGCGCAGGGGTAAAGGCGTCCTACGAGCAGTACTTC.

This clone has a handful of counts. The rearrangement links TRBV6-1 to TRBJ1-2; 7 bases map to TRBD1. The V gene end was trimmed by 1 base and the J gene end by 4 bases; junction bases not matched to a gene: 3. CDR3 length: 14 residues. Germline V gene lookup returns CDR1 MNHNS and CDR2 SASEGT. The DNA for the CDR3 is TGTGCCAGCAGTGAAGTACAGGGGACCTATGGCTACACCTTC. This codes for CASSEVQGTYGYTF.

This chain uses TRBV5-4 with TRBJ1-4; D may be TRBD1 (6 bases). V was trimmed by 0 bases and J by 5 bases, leaving 8 bases between them. The CDR3 extends over 14 amino acids. From germline, CDR1 is SGHNT and CDR2 YYREEE (reference sequence). The CDR3 DNA reads as TGTGCCAGCAGCTTGGGGACAGTAAATGAAAAACTGTTTTTT. Its translation is CASSLGTVNEKLFF.

V usage is TRBV7-2 and J usage is TRBJ1-2; maybe TRBD1 (6 bases). The germline V and J ends were trimmed by 5 bases and 3 bases, with 10 bases remaining between them. The CDR3 contains 13 residues. The germline CDR1 and CDR2 sequences are SGHTA and FQGNSA. The CDR3 protein is CASSPQGDYGYTF. The CDR3 region has the DNA TGTGCCAGCAGCCCACAGGGCGACTATGGCTACACCTTC. The whole variable domain, filled in from reference TRBV7-2 and TRBJ1-2, reads GAGVSQSPSNKVTEKGKDVELRCDPISGHTALYWYRQSLGQGLEFLIYFQGNSAPDKSGLPSDRFSAERTGGSVSTLTIQRTQQEDSAVYLCASSPQGDYGYTFGSGTRLTVV.

V usage is TRBV4-3 and J usage is TRBJ2-5; possibly TRBD2 for D (5 bases). CDR3 length equals 16 residues. From germline, CDR1 is LGHNA and CDR2 YSLEER. Trimming took 0 bases from V and 4 from J, leaving 15 bases between them. CDR3 nucleotide sequence: TGCGCCAGCAGCCAAGATCAAGGACTTTCGGGAGAGACCCAGTACTTC. Translated: CASSQDQGLSGETQYF.

This chain connects TRBV7-2 to TRBJ1-4, with 11 bases that match TRBD1. The V gene end was trimmed by 5 bases and the J gene end by 6 bases; junction bases not matched to a gene: 5. The CDR3 consists of 15 residues. The germline V gene encodes CDR1 SGHTA and CDR2 FQGNSA. The CDR3 is CASSTRTGGDEKLFF. The CDR3 nucleotides read TGTGCCAGCAGCACTAGGACAGGGGGCGATGAAAAACTGTTTTTT.

The V call is TRBV5-1, the J call TRBJ2-2; 8 bases fit TRBD1. The V and J ends lost 4 bases and 0 bases, in that order; junction bases with no gene match: 5. The CDR3 contains 16 residues. The germline CDR1 and CDR2 sequences are SGHRS and YFSETQ. CDR3 in DNA: TGCGCCAGCAGCCCGACAGGGGAACCGAACACCGGGGAGCTGTTTTTT. It yields the protein CASSPTGEPNTGELFF. Combining the CDR3 with reference TRBV5-1 and TRBJ2-2 gives the whole variable domain KAGVTQTPRYLIKTRGQQVTLSCSPISGHRSVSWYQQTPGQGLQFLFEYFSETQRNKGNFPGRFSGRQFSNSRSEMNVSTLELGDSALYLCASSPTGEPNTGELFFGEGSRLTVL.

This chain connects TRBV4-1 to TRBJ1-2, with 8 bases identical to TRBD1. CDR1 and CDR2 from the germline V gene are MGHRA and YSYEKL. The V and J ends lost 3 bases and 8 bases, in that order; junction bases with no gene match: 23. This CDR3 region has 19 residues. CDR3 sequence reads: CASSHPGGEQGWTDDGYTF. CDR3 nucleotides: TGCGCCAGCAGCCATCCAGGGGGCGAGCAGGGTTGGACGGATGACGGCTACACCTTC.

This chain links TRBV24-1 with TRBJ1-1; TRBD1 agrees at 10 bases. CDR3 size: 14 residues. Germline loops: CDR1 KGHDR, CDR2 SFDVKD. V dropped 5 bases and J dropped 7; count of bases not matched to a gene: 6. The CDR3 DNA reads TGTGCCACCAGTGGCGACAGGGGGCGAAGTGAAGCTTTCTTT. It yields the protein CATSGDRGRSEAFF.

The chain recombines TRBV29-1 with TRBJ2-1; no definite D call. This CDR3 contains 15 residues. The V end was cut by 1 base, the J end by 0 bases, with 10 bases between. Germline CDR1 and CDR2: SQVTM and ANQGSEA. The CDR3 DNA follows: TGCAGCGTTGAAGTCCCAAGGAGCTCCTACAATGAGCAGTTCTTC. Translating it yields CSVEVPRSSYNEQFF.

V usage is TRBV15 and J usage is TRBJ2-7; TRBD2 matches at 9 bases. The V gene's germline CDR1 is LNHNV and CDR2 YYDKDF (reference sequence). Germline trimming cut 1 base from V and 3 bases from J; bases unmatched to any gene: 7. The CDR3 has 16 amino acids. The CDR3 coding sequence is TGTGCCACCAGCAGAGGAGGGACTAGCACGAGCTACGAGCAGTACTTC. This encodes CATSRGGTSTSYEQYF.

The chain combines TRBV27 with TRBJ2-7, with D tentatively TRBD1 (5 bases). Trimming removed 0 bases from V and 7 bases from J, with 10 bases in between. There are 13 residues in the CDR3. Per germline, CDR1 MNHEY and CDR2 SMNVEV (reference sequence). The DNA for the CDR3 is TGTGCCAGCAGTTTATCTCAGGGAAGGGAGCAGTACTTC. Its protein is CASSLSQGREQYF.

The V gene is TRBV19, the J gene TRBJ1-2; TRBD1 matches 10 bases. The CDR3 is 14 amino acids. With 6 bases clipped from V and 10 bases from J, the junction kept 11 bases outside the gene matches. CDR1 and CDR2 (germline): LNHDA, SQIVND (reference sequence). This CDR3 is CASSEPGTGAIYTF. Here the CDR3 DNA reads TGTGCCAGTAGCGAGCCCGGGACAGGGGCAATCTACACCTTC.

V gene TRBV9 combines with J gene TRBJ1-4, with D perhaps matching TRBD1 (5 bases). The CDR3 runs to 15 residues. Germline V CDR1 and CDR2: SGDLS, YYNGEE. Trimming took 3 bases from V and 3 from J, leaving 12 bases between them. CDR3 DNA: TGTGCCAGCAGCGCACGGGACTCCGCTAATGAAAAACTGTTTTTT. This encodes CASSARDSANEKLFF.

This chain connects TRBV6-2 or TRBV6-3 to TRBJ1-2; 9 nucleotides match TRBD1. The trim removed 5 bases at V and 4 bases at J, leaving 5 bases unmatched. Per the germline V gene, CDR1 is MNHEY and CDR2 is SVGEGT. The CDR3 is 14 amino acids. The CDR3 sequence: CASSPDRGSYGYTF. In nucleotides, the CDR3 is TGTGCCAGCAGTCCAGACAGGGGGAGCTATGGCTACACCTTC.

This rearrangement joins TRBV7-2 to TRBJ1-1; 7 bases match TRBD1. The CDR3 sequence is 14 residues long. J lost 4 bases, V lost 3 bases, and 5 bases had no gene match. Germline CDR1 and CDR2: SGHTA and FQGNSA. CDR3 residues: CASSLDRTSTEAFF. CDR3 DNA: TGTGCCAGCAGCTTGGACAGGACGAGCACTGAAGCTTTCTTT.

The chain carries TRBV10-3 and TRBJ2-5, with TRBD1 matching 9 bases. The CDR3 is 16 residues long. Germline CDR1 and CDR2: ENHRY and SYGVKD. With 0 bases clipped from V and 5 bases from J, the junction kept 7 bases outside the gene matches. CDR3 in DNA: TGTGCCATCAGTGAGTCGCATGGGACAGGGAGCGAGACCCAGTACTTC. This gives the protein CAISESHGTGSETQYF.

The rearrangement joins TRBV3-1 (or the pseudogene TRBV3-2) to TRBJ2-2, with TRBD1 matching over 9 bases. Germline CDR1 and CDR2: LGHDT and YNNKEL (reference sequence). The CDR3 has 15 amino acids. Unmatched junction bases numbered 6, after V lost 4 bases and J lost 6 bases. As DNA, the CDR3 is TGTGCCAGCAGCCCGAGACAGGGGGTCGCCGGGGAGCTGTTTTTT. It translates to CASSPRQGVAGELFF.

This chain joins TRBV7-9 and TRBJ1-2, with 8 bases that match TRBD1. This CDR3 has 14 amino acids. J lost 8 bases, V lost 5 bases, and 10 bases had no gene match. Germline CDR1 is SEHNR and CDR2 is FQNEAQ (reference sequence). This CDR3 reads CASSLNQGAKGYTF. The CDR3 DNA follows: TGTGCCAGCAGCCTTAACCAGGGGGCTAAAGGCTACACCTTC.

The V and J genes are TRBV5-1 and TRBJ2-7; 8 nucleotides agree with TRBD2. Germline V gene data show CDR1 as SGHRS and CDR2 as YFSETQ. Germline trimming cut 2 bases from V and 4 bases from J; bases unmatched to any gene: 8. This CDR3 has 15 amino acids. The CDR3 DNA sequence: TGCGCCAGCAGCTTTCTGGCGGGGGGTGGGTACGAGCAGTACTTC. It yields the protein CASSFLAGGGYEQYF.

The rearrangement joins TRBV19 to TRBJ1-1; D unclear. Trimming left V 8 bases short and J 0 bases short, with 7 bases between. Per the germline V gene, CDR1 is LNHDA and CDR2 is SQIVND (reference sequence). The CDR3 loop spans 12 amino acids. The CDR3 sequence: CASYSLNTEAFF. CDR3 DNA: TGTGCCAGTTACAGCCTGAACACTGAAGCTTTCTTT.

This clone came up many times. V and J are TRBV3-1 (or the pseudogene TRBV3-2) and TRBJ1-1; D may be TRBD1 (5 bases). The V end was cut by 3 bases, the J end by 3 bases, with 8 bases between. Germline CDR1 is LGHDT and CDR2 is YNNKEL (reference sequence). The CDR3 length is 13 residues. The CDR3 nucleotides read TGTGCCAGCAGCCAGCAAGGGGACACTGAAGCTTTCTTT. This codes for CASSQQGDTEAFF.

This clone has just one count. V usage is TRBV6-1 and J usage is TRBJ1-1; possible D gene TRBD1, 5 bases. Germline V gene data show CDR1 as MNHNS and CDR2 as SASEGT. The length of the CDR3 is 14 residues. Trimming took off 0 bases at V and 4 bases at J, with 9 bases between the two ends. Here the CDR3 reads CASSEAKGLTEAFF. Written as DNA, the CDR3 is TGTGCCAGCAGTGAAGCGAAGGGGCTCACTGAAGCTTTCTTT.